The next 20 T cell receptor beta chains were all read from a single sample in a study of patients and donors after allogeneic stem cell transplantation. TCRdb re-derived calls from the RT-PCR reads in MiXCR, one entry per CDR3 protein. In the table there are about 960,000 distinct CDR3 sequences, more than 15% of which are singletons. The sequencing input was blood, either unsorted or a sorted T cell fraction (not recorded which). These receptors were obtained from a human donor who was either an allogeneic HSCT recipient or a stem cell or donor lymphocyte infusion donor (not recorded which). It is not recorded whose cells these are; they may come from a transplant donor.

This clonotype was counted between two and nine times. The chain employs TRBV6-5 and TRBJ1-2; D call uncertain. The CDR3 is 16 amino acids. Trimming took off 0 bases at V and 3 bases at J, with 14 bases between the two ends. Germline CDR1 MNHEY, CDR2 SVGAGI. The CDR3: CASSYSDHLDYYGYTF. For the CDR3, the DNA is TGTGCCAGCAGTTACTCCGACCATTTGGATTACTATGGCTACACCTTC.

This clonotype was seen ten or more times. The rearrangement uses TRBV3-1 and TRBJ2-7; 14 nucleotides align to TRBD2. Germline V gene lookup returns CDR1 LGHDT and CDR2 YNNKEL (reference sequence). With V trimmed by 3 bases and J by 2 bases, 6 bases remained unmatched. This CDR3 comprises 17 residues. CDR3 in DNA: TGTGCCAGCAGCCACGGGACTAGCGGGAGCAGTGCCTACGAGCAGTACTTC. Its translation: CASSHGTSGSSAYEQYF.

J is TRBJ2-3 and V is TRBV29-1, with a tentative D call TRBD1 (5 bases). The CDR3 is 11 residues long. CDR1 SQVTM and CDR2 ANQGSEA come from the germline V gene. Trimming cost V 8 bases and J 6 bases, with 12 bases left between them. The CDR3 nucleotides read TGCAGCATCAGACAGTCCGATACGCAGTATTTT. As protein: CSIRQSDTQYF.

J is TRBJ2-1 and V is TRBV28; 9 bases map to TRBD2. This CDR3 spans 14 amino acids. Per the germline V gene, CDR1 is MDHEN and CDR2 is SYDVKM. V gave up 4 bases and J gave up 8 bases; unmatched junction bases: 6. CDR3 amino acids: CASSWRGGRDEQFF. The DNA of the CDR3 is TGTGCCAGCAGTTGGCGGGGGGGCCGCGATGAGCAGTTCTTC. Using reference TRBV28 and TRBJ2-1 for the parts outside the CDR3, the full variable domain is DVKVTQSSRYLVKRTGEKVFLECVQDMDHENMFWYRQDPGLGLRLIYFSYDVKMKEKGDIPEGYSVSREKKERFSLILESASTNQTSMYLCASSWRGGRDEQFFGPGTRLTVL.

This clonotype was found many times. CDR3 sequence: CASSSSGELFF. The CDR3 bases are TGTGCCAGCAGCTCCTCCGGGGAGCTGTTTTTT. The rearrangement uses TRBV12-3 or TRBV12-4 and TRBJ2-2; D call uncertain. There are 11 residues in the CDR3. With 6 bases removed from V and 6 bases from J, the gap between germline ends came to 5 bases.

This clonotype was counted between two and nine times. The chain has TRBV7-9 and TRBJ2-2, with TRBD1 identical over 8 bases. The CDR3 totals 16 residues. CDR1 and CDR2 (germline): SEHNR, FQNEAQ (reference sequence). Trimming took 5 bases from V and 2 from J; bases not matched to a gene: 7. CDR3: CASSQWTGKNTGELFF. The CDR3, as DNA: TGTGCCAGCAGCCAGTGGACAGGGAAAAACACCGGGGAGCTGTTTTTT.

The genes are TRBV11-3 and TRBJ2-5, with D maybe TRBD1 (6 bases). The CDR3 has 14 residues. From germline, CDR1 is SGHNT and CDR2 YENEEA. V lost 5 bases, J lost 3 bases, and 13 bases lay in between. Written as DNA, the CDR3 is TGTGCCAGCAGCAACCTACAGGGAAAAGAGACCCAGTACTTC. Translated: CASSNLQGKETQYF.

This clonotype was picked up a small number of times. The chain carries TRBV5-1 and TRBJ2-3; 11 bases match TRBD2. J was trimmed by 4 bases and V by 1 base; bases with no gene match: 8. The CDR3 is made up of 17 amino acids. The germline V gene has CDR1 SGHRS and CDR2 YFSETQ. CDR3 DNA sequence: TGCGCCAGCAGCTTGACCACTAGCGGGAGTGGGGCAGATACGCAGTATTTT. Translation gives CASSLTTSGSGADTQYF.

This clonotype was seen only a few times. The DNA of the CDR3 is TGTGCCACCAGCAGAAAGGCCTGGCAGAAGAACACTGAAGCTTTCTTT. Residues: CATSRKAWQKNTEAFF. This chain uses TRBV15 with TRBJ1-1; D uncertain. With 2 bases removed from V and 1 base from J, the gap between germline ends came to 14 bases. The CDR3 covers 16 residues. Looked up from germline, CDR1 is LNHNV and CDR2 is YYDKDF (reference sequence).

The chain carries TRBV10-3 and TRBJ2-7; 7 bases map to TRBD1. The V segment lost 10 bases and the J segment 5 bases; nucleotides outside the gene matches: 14. The germline V gene has CDR1 ENHRY and CDR2 SYGVKD. This CDR3 is 14 amino acids long. CDR3 region: CASRPTGAIDEQYF. The CDR3 DNA sequence: TGTGCCAGCCGACCTACAGGGGCGATCGACGAGCAGTACTTC.

The chain is built from TRBV6-5 and TRBJ1-4; D unresolved. V lost 2 bases, J lost 8 bases, and 15 bases lay in between. The CDR3 sequence is 15 residues long. Germline V gives CDR1 MNHEY, CDR2 SVGAGI. The CDR3 region is CASSYATLEGEKLFF. The CDR3 DNA sequence: TGTGCCAGCAGTTACGCCACCTTAGAAGGAGAAAAACTGTTTTTT.

V and J are TRBV5-1 and TRBJ2-3; the D gene is possibly TRBD2 (6 bases). The CDR3 contains 15 residues. The V gene lost 6 bases and the J gene lost 0 bases, with 14 bases spanning the gap. Per the germline V gene, CDR1 is SGHRS and CDR2 is YFSETQ. The CDR3 DNA reads TGCGCCAGCAAGGTGGCGGGGACTAGCACAGATACGCAGTATTTT. Its translation is CASKVAGTSTDTQYF.

V is TRBV12-3 or TRBV12-4 and J is TRBJ2-2, with no clear D. The CDR3 is made up of 15 amino acids. V dropped 5 bases and J dropped 1 base, with 11 bases sitting between them. DNA for the CDR3: TGTGCCAGCAGTCCCGGAAGCCTGAACACCGGGGAGCTGTTTTTT. This translates into CASSPGSLNTGELFF.

The rearrangement links TRBV20-1 to TRBJ2-3; a possible D gene is TRBD2 (7 bases). From germline, CDR1 is DFQATT and CDR2 SNEGSKA (reference sequence). The CDR3 totals 12 residues. In DNA, the CDR3 is TGCCCCGATACGGGGGGCGCAGATACGCAGTATTTT. Its protein is CPDTGGADTQYF.

This clonotype appeared a few times. The J gene is TRBJ2-1, the V gene TRBV7-9; D is perhaps TRBD2 (6 bases). The CDR3 is 17 amino acids. Trimming left V 5 bases short and J 5 bases short, with 22 bases between. Germline values: CDR1 SEHNR, CDR2 FQNEAQ (reference sequence). The CDR3, as DNA: TGTGCCAGCAGCCAATACTCGAATCCGGGACTTGACAATGAGCAGTTCTTC. It translates to CASSQYSNPGLDNEQFF.

J is TRBJ2-1 and V is TRBV2, with TRBD2 as a possible D gene (5 bases). Germline values: CDR1 SNHLY, CDR2 FYNNEI. The CDR3 has 15 residues. With 6 bases removed from V and 2 bases from J, the gap between germline ends came to 14 bases. This chain's CDR3 is CASSDLARAYNEQFF. As DNA, the CDR3 is TGTGCCAGCAGCGACTTAGCGAGAGCCTACAATGAGCAGTTCTTC.

The table lists this clonotype with a few counts. The chain joins TRBV5-6 to TRBJ1-5; 7 bases agree with TRBD1. Unmatched junction bases numbered 11, after V lost 1 base and J lost 4 bases. Germline lookup yields CDR1 SGHDT and CDR2 YYEEEE. The CDR3 runs to 17 residues. CDR3 residues: CASSLYRGAGLNQPQHF. DNA of the CDR3: TGTGCCAGCAGCTTGTACAGGGGAGCGGGGCTAAATCAGCCCCAGCATTTT.

The V and J genes are TRBV7-9 and TRBJ1-2; D is unclear. V was shortened by 1 base and J by 6 bases, with 21 bases between the two germline ends. This CDR3 is built from 17 residues. Germline V lookup: CDR1 SEHNR, CDR2 FQNEAQ (reference sequence). The CDR3 region has the DNA TGTGCCAGCAGCTTAGGGTTCCCATGGTCCCCTGGCGATGGCTACACCTTC. It specifies CASSLGFPWSPGDGYTF.

This chain links TRBV19 with TRBJ1-1, with TRBD1 matching over 9 bases. J lost 4 bases, V lost 5 bases, and 8 bases had no gene match. Germline V CDR1 and CDR2: LNHDA, SQIVND (reference sequence). The CDR3 is 15 residues long. CDR3 DNA sequence: TGTGCCAGTAGTCCGGGACAGGGTTGGAGCACTGAAGCTTTCTTT. Encoded protein: CASSPGQGWSTEAFF.

This chain connects TRBV7-9 to TRBJ2-5, with D possibly being TRBD2 (6 bases). This CDR3 region has 14 residues. The V gene's germline CDR1 is SEHNR and CDR2 FQNEAQ (reference sequence). The V end was cut by 4 bases, the J end by 1 base, with 10 bases between. The DNA for the CDR3 is TGTGCCAGCAGCTGGCTAGCGTCCCAAGAGACCCAGTACTTC. Residues: CASSWLASQETQYF.